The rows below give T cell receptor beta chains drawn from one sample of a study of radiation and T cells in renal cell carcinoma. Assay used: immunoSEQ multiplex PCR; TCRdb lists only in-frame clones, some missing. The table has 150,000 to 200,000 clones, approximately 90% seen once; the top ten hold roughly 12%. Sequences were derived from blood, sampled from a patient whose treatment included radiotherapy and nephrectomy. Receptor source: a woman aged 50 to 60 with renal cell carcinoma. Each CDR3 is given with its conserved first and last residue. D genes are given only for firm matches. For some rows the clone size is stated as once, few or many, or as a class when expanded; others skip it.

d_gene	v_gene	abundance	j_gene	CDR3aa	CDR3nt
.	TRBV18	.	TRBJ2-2	CASSPNVPGVNTGELFF	TGTGCCAGCTCACCTAACGTCCCAGGGGTAAACACCGGGGAGCTGTTTTTT
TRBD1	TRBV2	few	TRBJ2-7	CASSEPGQGTNEQYF	TGTGCCAGCAGCGAGCCGGGACAGGGGACCAACGAGCAGTACTTC
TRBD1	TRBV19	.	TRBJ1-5	CASSIGTQGAFNQPQHF	TGTGCCAGTAGTATAGGAACACAGGGGGCTTTCAATCAGCCCCAGCATTTT
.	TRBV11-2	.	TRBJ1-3	CASSPSEGNTIYF	TGTGCCAGCAGCCCTTCAGAGGGAAACACCATATATTTT
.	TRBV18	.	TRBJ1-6	CASSPNTGGMSSPLHF	TGTGCCAGCTCACCGAACACCGGGGGCATGTCTTCACCCCTCCACTTT
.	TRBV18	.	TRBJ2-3	CASSEGGTDTQYF	TGTGCCAGCTCGGAGGGGGGGACAGATACGCAGTATTTT
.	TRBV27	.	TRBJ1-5	CASRQTWDQPQHF	TGTGCCAGCCGCCAGACGTGGGATCAGCCCCAGCATTTT
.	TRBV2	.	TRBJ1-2	CASSGSGTLAGNYGYTF	TGTGCCAGCAGTGGATCCGGGACCCTCGCCGGTAACTATGGCTACACCTTC
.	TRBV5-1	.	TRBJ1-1	CASSLVANTEAFF	TGCGCCAGCAGCTTGGTGGCGAACACTGAAGCTTTCTTT
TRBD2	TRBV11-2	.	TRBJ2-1	CASSLVLARGGRAVEQFF	TGTGCCAGCAGCTTAGTATTAGCACGGGGGGGCCGGGCGGTTGAGCAGTTCTTC
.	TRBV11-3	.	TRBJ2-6	CASSLGISGANVLTF	TGTGCCAGCAGCTTAGGGATCTCTGGGGCCAACGTCCTGACTTTC
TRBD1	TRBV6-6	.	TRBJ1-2	CASSYGGDRALYGYTF	TGTGCCAGCAGTTACGGGGGGGACAGGGCCCTTTATGGCTACACCTTC
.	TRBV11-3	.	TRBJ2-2	CASSPSGTDGELFF	TGTGCCAGCAGCCCTTCTGGGACGGACGGGGAGCTGTTTTTT
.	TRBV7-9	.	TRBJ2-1	CASSWEQHLYNEQFF	TGTGCCAGCAGCTGGGAGCAACACCTCTACAATGAGCAGTTCTTC
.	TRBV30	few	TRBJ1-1	CAWTNGQSPIKAFF	TGTGCCTGGACAAATGGACAGTCCCCAATCAAAGCTTTCTTT
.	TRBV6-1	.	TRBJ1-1	CASSEGGFMEAFF	TGTGCCAGCAGTGAAGGAGGTTTCATGGAAGCTTTCTTT
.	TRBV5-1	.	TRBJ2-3	CASTFLGIGTDTQYF	TGCGCCAGCACTTTCTTGGGGATAGGGACAGATACGCAGTATTTT